This T cell receptor (beta chain) was sequenced in a study of blood T cell repertoires in COVID-19. Study background: COVID-19 samples from acute and convalescent phases originated in the United States, Italy and Spain. Sources were T cells, B-cell-depleted T cells, or PBMCs; the material itself was cDNA or gDNA.

As processed by the authors: Reference gene primer amplification gave estimated nucleated cell counts. Sequenced by immunoSEQ multiplex PCR; TCRdb stores in-frame clones only, minus some. V and J calls plus clone size are reproduced from that table; the DNA served to infer D and trimming. This repertoire shows approximately 24,000 clones, approximately 92% found once; its top ten account for approximately 2%. Germline trimming cut 3 bases from V and 8 bases from J; bases unmatched to any gene: 6. This CDR3 is 14 amino acids long. CDR1 is LNHDA and CDR2 is SQIVND in the germline V gene (reference sequence).

The source of this sequence is a human donor in a cohort sampled during active COVID-19. The source material was peripheral blood. The rearrangement uses TRBV19 and TRBJ1-4, with 7 positions matching TRBD1. CDR3 region: CASSMGGQAEKLFF. The CDR3 nucleotides are TGTGCCAGTAGTATGGGCGGACAGGCCGAAAAACTGTTTTTT.